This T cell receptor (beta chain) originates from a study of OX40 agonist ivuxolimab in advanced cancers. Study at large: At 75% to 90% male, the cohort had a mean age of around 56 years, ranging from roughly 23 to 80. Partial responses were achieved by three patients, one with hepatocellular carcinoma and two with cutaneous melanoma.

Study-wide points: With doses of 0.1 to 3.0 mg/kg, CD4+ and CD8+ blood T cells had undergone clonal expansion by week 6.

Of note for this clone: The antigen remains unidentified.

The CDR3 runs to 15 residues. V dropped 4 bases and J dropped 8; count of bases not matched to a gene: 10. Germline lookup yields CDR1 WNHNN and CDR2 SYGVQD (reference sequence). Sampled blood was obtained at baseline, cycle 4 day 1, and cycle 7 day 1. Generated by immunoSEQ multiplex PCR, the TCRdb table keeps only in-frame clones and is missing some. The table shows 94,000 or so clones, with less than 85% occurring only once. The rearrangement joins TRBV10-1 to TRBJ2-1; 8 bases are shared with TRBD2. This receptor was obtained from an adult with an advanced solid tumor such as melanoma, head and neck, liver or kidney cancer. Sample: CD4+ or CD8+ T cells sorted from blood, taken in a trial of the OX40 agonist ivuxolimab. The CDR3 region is CASSGGAGVGDEQFF. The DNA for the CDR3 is TGCGCCAGCAGTGGAGGAGCGGGAGTTGGGGATGAGCAGTTCTTC.